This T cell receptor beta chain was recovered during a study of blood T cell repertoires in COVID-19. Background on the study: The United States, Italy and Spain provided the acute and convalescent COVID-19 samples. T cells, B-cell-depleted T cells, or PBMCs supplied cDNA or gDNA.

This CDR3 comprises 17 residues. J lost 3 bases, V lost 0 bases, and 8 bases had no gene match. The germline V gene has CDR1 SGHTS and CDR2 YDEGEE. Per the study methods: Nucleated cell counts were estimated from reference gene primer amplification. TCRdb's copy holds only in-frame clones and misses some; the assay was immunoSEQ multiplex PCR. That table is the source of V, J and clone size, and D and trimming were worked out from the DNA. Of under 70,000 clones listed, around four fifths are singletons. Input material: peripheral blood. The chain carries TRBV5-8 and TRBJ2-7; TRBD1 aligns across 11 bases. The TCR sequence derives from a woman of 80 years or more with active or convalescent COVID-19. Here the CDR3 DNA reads TGTGCCAGCAGCTTGGCCGGTGGGACAGGGGGGCTCTACGAGCAGTACTTC. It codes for CASSLAGGTGGLYEQYF.